This T cell receptor (beta chain) appears in the sequencing data of a study of identical twins. Study findings and constraints: The presence of invariant MAIT and iNKT cells could partly confound analyses of zero-insertion sequences. Out-of-frame beta chain sequences displayed weaker excess sharing between twins.

The cDNA had a unique molecular identifier and a template-switch universal primer site. TCRdb independently ran MiXCR on the 5' RACE reads; one entry per CDR3 protein. Of around 290,000 distinct CDR3 sequences listed, around 9.7% were seen once; the top ten hold 5.5% to 9%. Only a few counts were recorded for this clonotype. What it binds is unknown. Healthy Caucasians provided all donations. CDR3 length: 13 residues. The V and J ends lost 3 bases and 10 bases respectively, with 13 bases between them. The V gene's germline CDR1 is MNHEY and CDR2 SVGAGI. These sequences were also reported in another study, on yellow fever vaccine responses in identical twins.

This receptor was taken from a woman aged 18-30 years in good health. The sample taken for sequencing was CD8+ T cells sorted from blood. This rearrangement joins TRBV6-5 to TRBJ2-1, with unresolved D. The CDR3 loop is CASSYTSSGEQFF. The CDR3 region has the DNA TGTGCCAGCAGTTATACGTCTTCGGGCGAGCAGTTCTTC.